The 5 T cell receptor beta chains below come from one sample, sequenced in a study of blood T cell repertoires in COVID-19. Profiled with immunoSEQ multiplex PCR; TCRdb holds only in-frame clones, not every one. The sample consists of 8,000 to 9,500 clones, less than 90% of them appearing once. The sequencing sample was made of peripheral blood. These receptor sequences come from a human donor with active COVID-19. The donor label of this sample is uncertain.

The gene calls are TRBV7-8 and TRBJ2-3; the D is unclear. CDR3 length: 14 residues. In germline, CDR1 is SGHVS, CDR2 FQNEAQ. With 1 base removed from V and 2 bases from J, the gap between germline ends came to 7 bases. The CDR3 nucleotides read TGTGCCAGCAGCTTAGTGGGCTTCACAGATACGCAGTATTTT. It yields the protein CASSLVGFTDTQYF. The entire variable domain, with the rest obtained from reference TRBV7-8 and TRBJ2-3, is as follows: GAGVSQSPRYKVAKRGQDVALRCDPISGHVSLFWYQQALGQGPEFLTYFQNEAQLDKSGLPSDRFFAERPEGSVSTLKIQRTQQEDSAVYLCASSLVGFTDTQYFGPGTRLTVL.

This chain links TRBV7-9 with TRBJ2-1; TRBD2 matches 9 bases. CDR3 length: 18 amino acids. Germline V gene data show CDR1 as SEHNR and CDR2 as FQNEAQ (reference sequence). J was trimmed by 4 bases and V by 4 bases; bases with no gene match: 14. The DNA for the CDR3 is TGTGCCAGCAGCTCTAGGGGGGAGAGCGGGAGGACTTACAATGAGCAGTTCTTC. Translated: CASSSRGESGRTYNEQFF. Filled out from reference TRBV7-9 and TRBJ2-1, the complete variable domain reads DTGVSQNPRHKITKRGQNVTFRCDPISEHNRLYWYRQTLGQGPEFLTYFQNEAQLEKSRLLSDRFSAERPKGSFSTLEIQRTEQGDSAMYLCASSSRGESGRTYNEQFFGPGTRLTVL.

The chain links TRBV7-8 to TRBJ2-2, with TRBD1 as a possible D gene (5 bases). The germline V gene has CDR1 SGHVS and CDR2 FQNEAQ. V lost 3 bases, J lost 4 bases, and 24 bases lay in between. The CDR3 covers 19 residues. The CDR3 sequence is CASSFPRHRRPQGTGELFF. The CDR3 DNA is TGTGCCAGCAGCTTCCCTCGGCACAGGAGACCCCAGGGCACCGGGGAGCTGTTTTTT.

The V call is TRBV29-1, the J call TRBJ1-1, with TRBD1 identical over 8 bases. The CDR3 consists of 14 residues. The V and J ends lost 7 bases and 4 bases, in that order; junction bases with no gene match: 11. Looked up from germline, CDR1 is SQVTM and CDR2 is ANQGSEA. As DNA, the CDR3 is TGCAGCGGCGGACAGGGACCCTTCGGCACTGAAGCTTTCTTT. Its protein product is CSGGQGPFGTEAFF.

This chain links TRBV2 with TRBJ1-4; 10 positions agree with TRBD1. The germline V gene has CDR1 SNHLY and CDR2 FYNNEI. The CDR3 extends over 14 amino acids. The trim removed 6 bases at V and 7 bases at J, leaving 5 bases unmatched. Here the CDR3 reads CASSRQGAGEKLFF. CDR3 nucleotides: TGTGCCAGCAGCCGACAGGGGGCAGGTGAAAAACTGTTTTTT.